A single sample gave rise to the 17 T cell receptor beta chains below, sequenced in a study of T-cell reconstitution after alpha-beta-depleted transplantation in children. The library targeted TCRbeta and was prepared with unique molecular identifiers. TCRdb called the PCR reads again in MiXCR, with one record for every CDR3 protein. The profile shows hundreds of thousands of distinct CDR3 sequences, approximately 22% of them singletons. The specimen comprised PBMCs, mostly from graft donor cells, sampled 360 days after TCRalphabeta/CD19-depleted stem cell transplant. The receptor set was obtained from a boy under three years old who had a stem cell transplant for acute myeloid leukemia, so the T cells may come from the graft donor.

This clonotype was seen only once. The J gene is TRBJ1-6, the V gene TRBV7-9, with 7 bases lining up with TRBD1. CDR3 length: 13 residues. The trim removed 5 bases at V and 15 bases at J, leaving 10 bases unmatched. CDR1 and CDR2 (germline): SEHNR, FQNEAQ (reference sequence). CDR3 in amino acids: CASSPIQGNHLHF. CDR3 sequence (DNA): TGTGCCAGCAGCCCCATACAGGGGAATCACCTCCACTTT.

This clonotype was observed a few times. V usage is TRBV28 and J usage is TRBJ1-2, with a possible D match to TRBD1 (5 bases). Trimming removed 4 bases at V and 4 bases at J, with 16 bases between. The CDR3 length is 15 residues. CDR1 is MDHEN, CDR2 SYDVKM, per germline. The CDR3 DNA is TGTGCCAGCAGTTGGGGACTGACGAGGATCTATGGCTACACCTTC. Amino acids: CASSWGLTRIYGYTF.

Many counts were recorded for this clonotype. This rearrangement joins TRBV11-2 to TRBJ1-4; TRBD1 agrees at 8 bases. Germline V gene sequence: CDR1 SGHAT, CDR2 FQNNGV. V was clipped by 5 bases and J by 8 bases; unmatched bases: 7. CDR3 length equals 14 residues. CDR3 nucleotides: TGTGCCAGCAGCCTCAGGGGGCTCGGGGAAAAACTGTTTTTT. Protein: CASSLRGLGEKLFF.

Comment on this clonotype: At one of its ends the junction is not consistent with the germline gene, which may arise from a read error. The chain joins TRBV11-3 to TRBJ2-7, with 9 bases fitting TRBD2. CDR1 SGHNT and CDR2 YENEEA come from the germline V gene. This CDR3 is built from 12 residues. The CDR3 region is CASSLGASGASF. The CDR3 coding sequence is TGTGCCAGCAGCTTGGGAGCTAGCGGGGCGTCCTTC.

This clonotype was counted at least ten times. The genes are TRBV6-5 and TRBJ2-3; maybe TRBD2 (6 bases). The V gene's germline CDR1 is MNHEY and CDR2 SVGAGI. The CDR3 has 16 amino acids. V shed 2 bases and J shed 4 bases, with 16 bases lying between them. CDR3 protein: CASSYARGRWADTQYF. In DNA, the CDR3 is TGTGCCAGCAGTTACGCGAGAGGGAGGTGGGCAGATACGCAGTATTTT.

This clonotype was counted a few times. This chain uses TRBV6-1 with TRBJ1-2; unclear D gene. The V end was cut by 1 base, the J end by 2 bases, with 17 bases between. The length of the CDR3 is 17 residues. Germline CDR1 is MNHNS and CDR2 is SASEGT. For the CDR3, the DNA is TGTGCCAGCAGTGAAGTTGAGGGCGGGATCCCCAACTATGGCTACACCTTC. Translation gives CASSEVEGGIPNYGYTF.

This clonotype was counted ten times or more. The chain recombines TRBV12-3 or TRBV12-4 with TRBJ2-2, with D hard to call. The CDR3 length is 14 residues. With 3 bases removed from V and 2 bases from J, the gap between germline ends came to 7 bases. The CDR3, as DNA: TGTGCCAGCAGTTTCTATGGCAACACCGGGGAGCTGTTTTTT. Protein product: CASSFYGNTGELFF.

There are a few counts of this clonotype. The genes are TRBV20-1 and TRBJ2-2; 8 bases align to TRBD2. CDR1 DFQATT and CDR2 SNEGSKA come from the germline V gene (reference sequence). Trimming took 3 bases from V and 5 from J; bases not matched to a gene: 8. The CDR3 is 15 amino acids. CDR3 sequence reads: CSARIRGGRTGELFF. The CDR3 DNA is TGCAGTGCTAGGATACGGGGGGGGAGGACCGGGGAGCTGTTTTTT.

This clonotype was counted between two and nine times. V is TRBV7-6 and J is TRBJ2-1; no reliable D call. V was clipped by 1 base and J by 4 bases, with 8 bases between them. The length of the CDR3 is 14 residues. CDR1 SGHVS and CDR2 FNYEAQ come from the germline V gene. The CDR3 protein is CASSLDVEYNEQFF. The CDR3 DNA follows: TGTGCCAGCAGCTTAGATGTAGAGTACAATGAGCAGTTCTTC.

This clonotype was counted between two and nine times. The chain joins TRBV28 to TRBJ2-2; no firm D call. The CDR3 totals 13 residues. The germline V gene has CDR1 MDHEN and CDR2 SYDVKM. Trimming removed 10 bases at V and 6 bases at J, with 15 bases between. The CDR3 reads CATQEDGPGELFF. Here the CDR3 DNA reads TGTGCCACCCAAGAGGATGGTCCCGGGGAGCTGTTTTTT.

The chain combines TRBV10-3 with TRBJ1-3; 8 bases agree with TRBD1. The CDR3 is made up of 16 amino acids. Germline values: CDR1 ENHRY, CDR2 SYGVKD. The junction had 7 bases not matched to a gene; V was cut back by 6 bases and J by 0 bases. The CDR3 spells CAIRITGGHSGNTIYF. CDR3 nucleotide sequence: TGTGCCATCAGGATAACAGGGGGTCACTCTGGAAACACCATATATTTT.

This clonotype was seen a few times. The chain couples TRBV12-3 or TRBV12-4 to TRBJ2-7; D perhaps matches TRBD2 (6 bases). The CDR3 is 13 amino acids. The ends were cut back, 5 bases at V and 4 bases at J, with 12 bases in the middle. The CDR3 region is CASSNGGKYEQYF. The CDR3, as DNA: TGTGCCAGCAGTAACGGGGGAAAATACGAGCAGTACTTC.

This chain connects TRBV9 to TRBJ2-2, with unresolved D. In germline, CDR1 is SGDLS, CDR2 YYNGEE. This CDR3 comprises 13 residues. Trimming removed 4 bases at V and 6 bases at J, with 10 bases between. The CDR3 region is CASSSHTPGELFF. CDR3 nucleotide sequence: TGTGCCAGCAGCTCCCATACCCCCGGGGAGCTGTTTTTT.

The rearrangement joins TRBV7-9 to TRBJ2-1, with D perhaps matching TRBD2 (6 bases). Germline CDR1 is SEHNR and CDR2 is FQNEAQ (reference sequence). The CDR3 runs to 16 residues. Trimming removed 4 bases at V and 5 bases at J, with 18 bases between. The CDR3 region is CASSSPDGGADNEQFF. CDR3 bases: TGTGCCAGCAGCTCCCCAGACGGCGGGGCAGACAATGAGCAGTTCTTC.

The V call is TRBV4-3, the J call TRBJ1-2, with TRBD1 matching 7 bases. Germline lookup yields CDR1 LGHNA and CDR2 YSLEER. V trimming: 4 bases; J trimming: 10 bases; junction bases outside the gene matches: 12. The CDR3 totals 14 residues. Here the CDR3 reads CASSRNRDSVTYTF. The CDR3, as DNA: TGCGCCAGCAGCCGGAACCGGGACAGTGTAACCTACACCTTC.

This chain joins TRBV6-1 and TRBJ2-1, with a weak D call TRBD1 (6 bases). Germline V CDR1 and CDR2: MNHNS, SASEGT. V lost 6 bases and J 4 bases, leaving 13 bases between the germline ends. This CDR3 is built from 14 residues. The CDR3 bases are TGTGCCAGCAGGCCAAGGGACACTTACAATGAGCAGTTCTTC. Translated, it gives CASRPRDTYNEQFF.

The chain uses TRBV20-1 and TRBJ2-3, with 12 bases identical to TRBD2. V was pared by 3 bases and J by 2 bases, with 6 bases of the junction left unmatched. The V gene's germline CDR1 is DFQATT and CDR2 SNEGSKA (reference sequence). The CDR3 has 16 residues. The CDR3 is CSASVTSGGFTDTQYF. Here the CDR3 DNA reads TGCAGTGCTAGTGTAACTAGCGGGGGGTTCACAGATACGCAGTATTTT.